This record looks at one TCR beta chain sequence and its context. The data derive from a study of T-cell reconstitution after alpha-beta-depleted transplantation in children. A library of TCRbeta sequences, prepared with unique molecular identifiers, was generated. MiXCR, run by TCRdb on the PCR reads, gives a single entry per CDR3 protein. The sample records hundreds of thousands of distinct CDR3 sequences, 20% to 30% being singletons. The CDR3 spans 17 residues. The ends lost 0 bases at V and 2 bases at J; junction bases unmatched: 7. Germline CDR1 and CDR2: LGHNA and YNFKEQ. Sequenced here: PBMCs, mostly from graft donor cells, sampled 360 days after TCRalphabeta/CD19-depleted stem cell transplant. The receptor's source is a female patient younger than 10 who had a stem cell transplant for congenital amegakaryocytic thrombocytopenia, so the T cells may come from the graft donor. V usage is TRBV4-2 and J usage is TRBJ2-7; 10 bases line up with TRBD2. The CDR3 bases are TGTGCCAGCAGCCAAGATCCCGCTAGCGGGAGCACCTACGAGCAGTACTTC. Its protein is CASSQDPASGSTYEQYF.